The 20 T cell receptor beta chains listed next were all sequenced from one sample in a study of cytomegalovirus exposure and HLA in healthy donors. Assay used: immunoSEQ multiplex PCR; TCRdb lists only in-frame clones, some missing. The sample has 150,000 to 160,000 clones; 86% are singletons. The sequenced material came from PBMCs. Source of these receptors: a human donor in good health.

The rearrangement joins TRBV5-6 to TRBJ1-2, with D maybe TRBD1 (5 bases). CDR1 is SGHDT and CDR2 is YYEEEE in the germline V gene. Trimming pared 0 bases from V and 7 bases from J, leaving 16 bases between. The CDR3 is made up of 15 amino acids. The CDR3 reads CASSLDSRETFGYTF. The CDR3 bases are TGTGCCAGCAGCTTGGATAGCAGGGAAACGTTTGGCTACACCTTC.

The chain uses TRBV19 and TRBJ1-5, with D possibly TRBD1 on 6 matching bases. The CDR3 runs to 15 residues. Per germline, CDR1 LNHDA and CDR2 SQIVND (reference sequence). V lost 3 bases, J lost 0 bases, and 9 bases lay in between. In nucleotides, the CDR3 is TGTGCCAGTAGTATTCAGGGGCATAGCAATCAGCCCCAGCATTTT. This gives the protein CASSIQGHSNQPQHF.

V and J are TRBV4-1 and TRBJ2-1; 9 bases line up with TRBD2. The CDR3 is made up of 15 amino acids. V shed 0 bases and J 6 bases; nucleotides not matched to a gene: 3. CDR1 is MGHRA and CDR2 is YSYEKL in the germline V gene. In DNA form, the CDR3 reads TGCGCCAGCAGCCAAGATGCGGGAGGGTTCAATGAGCAGTTCTTC. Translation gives CASSQDAGGFNEQFF.

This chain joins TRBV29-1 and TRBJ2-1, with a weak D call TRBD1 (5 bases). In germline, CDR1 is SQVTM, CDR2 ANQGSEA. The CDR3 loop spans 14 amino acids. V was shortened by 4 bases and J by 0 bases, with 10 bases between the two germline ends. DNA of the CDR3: TGCAGCGTTGCAGGGCGGAGCTCCTACAATGAGCAGTTCTTC. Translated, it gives CSVAGRSSYNEQFF.

CDR3 coding DNA: TGTGCCAGTAGTATTGACAGGAGATACAATGAGCAGTTCTTC. It translates to CASSIDRRYNEQFF. The chain couples TRBV19 to TRBJ2-1; perhaps TRBD1 as D (6 bases). The ends were cut back, 3 bases at V and 4 bases at J, with 10 bases in the middle. This CDR3 contains 14 residues. Germline lookup yields CDR1 LNHDA and CDR2 SQIVND (reference sequence).

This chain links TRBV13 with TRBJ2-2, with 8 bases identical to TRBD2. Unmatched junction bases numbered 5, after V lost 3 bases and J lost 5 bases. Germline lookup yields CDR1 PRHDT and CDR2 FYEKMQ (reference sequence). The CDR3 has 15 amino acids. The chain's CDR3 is CASSFPREVTGELFF. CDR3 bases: TGTGCCAGCAGCTTCCCGCGGGAGGTTACCGGGGAGCTGTTTTTT.

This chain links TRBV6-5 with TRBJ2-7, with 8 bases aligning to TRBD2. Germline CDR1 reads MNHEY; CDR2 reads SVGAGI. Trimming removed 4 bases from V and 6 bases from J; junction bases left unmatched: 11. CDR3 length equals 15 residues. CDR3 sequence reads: CASSFSAGVISEQYF. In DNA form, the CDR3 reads TGTGCCAGCAGTTTCTCAGCGGGAGTAATAAGCGAGCAGTACTTC.

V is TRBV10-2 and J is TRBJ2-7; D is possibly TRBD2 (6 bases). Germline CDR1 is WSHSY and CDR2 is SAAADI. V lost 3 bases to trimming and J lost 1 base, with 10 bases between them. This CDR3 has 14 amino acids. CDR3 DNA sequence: TGCGCCAGCAGTGATCCGGGACTTTCCTACGAGCAGTACTTC. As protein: CASSDPGLSYEQYF.

In nucleotides, the CDR3 is TGTGCCAGCAGTGGGTCCAGGATGAACACTGAAGCTTTCTTT. Protein sequence: CASSGSRMNTEAFF. This chain connects TRBV2 to TRBJ1-1; D ambiguous. The CDR3 is made up of 14 amino acids. Trimming left V 4 bases short and J 0 bases short, with 9 bases between. The germline V gene has CDR1 SNHLY and CDR2 FYNNEI.

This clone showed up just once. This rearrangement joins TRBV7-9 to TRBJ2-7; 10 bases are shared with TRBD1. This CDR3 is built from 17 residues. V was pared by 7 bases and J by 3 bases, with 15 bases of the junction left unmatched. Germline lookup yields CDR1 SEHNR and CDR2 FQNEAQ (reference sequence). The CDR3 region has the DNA TGTGCCAGCACCCACATTGGTACGGGACAGGGGTTCTACGAGCAGTACTTC. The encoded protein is CASTHIGTGQGFYEQYF.

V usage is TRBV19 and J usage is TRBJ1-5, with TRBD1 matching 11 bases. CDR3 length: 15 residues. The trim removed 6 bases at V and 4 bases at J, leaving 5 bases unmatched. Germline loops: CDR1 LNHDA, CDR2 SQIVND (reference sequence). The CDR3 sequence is CASRPGTGGNQPQHF. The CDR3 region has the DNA TGTGCCAGTAGGCCCGGGACAGGGGGAAATCAGCCCCAGCATTTT.

The CDR3 is CASSFRDNEQFF. CDR3 DNA: TGCGCCAGCAGCTTTCGTGACAATGAGCAGTTCTTC. This rearrangement joins TRBV5-1 to TRBJ2-1, with D unresolved. V dropped 2 bases and J dropped 5 bases, with 5 bases sitting between them. CDR1 SGHRS and CDR2 YFSETQ come from the germline V gene. The CDR3 loop spans 12 amino acids.

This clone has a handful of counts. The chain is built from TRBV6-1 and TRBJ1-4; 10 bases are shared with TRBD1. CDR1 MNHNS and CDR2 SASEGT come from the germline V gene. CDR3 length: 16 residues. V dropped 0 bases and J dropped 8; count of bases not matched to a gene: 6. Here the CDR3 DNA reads TGTGCCAGCAGTGAAGCCCGGGGACAGGGGCGAGAAAAACTGTTTTTT. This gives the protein CASSEARGQGREKLFF.

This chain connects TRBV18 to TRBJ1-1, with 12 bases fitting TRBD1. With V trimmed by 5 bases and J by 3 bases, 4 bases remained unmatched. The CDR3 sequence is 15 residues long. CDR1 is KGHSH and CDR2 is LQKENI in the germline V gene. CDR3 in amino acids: CASSWDRGLDTEAFF. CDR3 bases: TGTGCCAGCTCATGGGACAGGGGGCTGGACACTGAAGCTTTCTTT. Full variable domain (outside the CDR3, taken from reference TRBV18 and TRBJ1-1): NAGVMQNPRHLVRRRGQEARLRCSPMKGHSHVYWYRQLPEEGLKFMVYLQKENIIDESGMPKERFSAEFPKEGPSILRIQQVVRGDSAAYFCASSWDRGLDTEAFFGQGTRLTVV.

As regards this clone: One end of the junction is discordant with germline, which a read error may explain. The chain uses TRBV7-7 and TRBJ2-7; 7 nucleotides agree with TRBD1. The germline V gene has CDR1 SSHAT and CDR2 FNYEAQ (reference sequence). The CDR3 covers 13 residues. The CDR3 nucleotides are TGTGCTAGCAGCTTCGACAGGGAAGGCGAGCAGTACTTC. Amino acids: CASSFDREGEQYF.

The CDR3 here is CASSQGYQGVDNEQFF. The CDR3 nucleotides are TGCGCCAGCAGCCAAGGTTATCAGGGCGTGGACAATGAGCAGTTCTTC. The genes are TRBV4-3 and TRBJ2-1; TRBD1 is a possible D gene (5 bases). The germline V and J ends were trimmed by 1 base and 5 bases, with 15 bases remaining between them. This CDR3 has 16 residues. Germline CDR1 reads LGHNA; CDR2 reads YSLEER.

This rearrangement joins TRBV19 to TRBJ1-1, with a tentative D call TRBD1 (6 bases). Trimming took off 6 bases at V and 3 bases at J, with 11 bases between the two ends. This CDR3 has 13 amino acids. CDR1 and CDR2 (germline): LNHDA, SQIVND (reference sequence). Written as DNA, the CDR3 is TGTGCCAGTAGCCGGGACACGGACACTGAAGCTTTCTTT. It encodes CASSRDTDTEAFF.

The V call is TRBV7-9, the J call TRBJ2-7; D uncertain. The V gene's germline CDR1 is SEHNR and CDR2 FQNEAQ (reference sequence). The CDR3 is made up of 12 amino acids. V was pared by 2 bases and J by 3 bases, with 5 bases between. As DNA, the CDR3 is TGTGCCAGCAGCTTACTAGGCTACGAGCAGTACTTC. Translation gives CASSLLGYEQYF.

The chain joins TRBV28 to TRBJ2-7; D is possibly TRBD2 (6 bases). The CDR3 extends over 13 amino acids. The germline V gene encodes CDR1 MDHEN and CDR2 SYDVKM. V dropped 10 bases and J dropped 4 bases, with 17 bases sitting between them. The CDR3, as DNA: TGTGCCATCCTTGGGACTTGGGGTTACGAGCAGTACTTC. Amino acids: CAILGTWGYEQYF.

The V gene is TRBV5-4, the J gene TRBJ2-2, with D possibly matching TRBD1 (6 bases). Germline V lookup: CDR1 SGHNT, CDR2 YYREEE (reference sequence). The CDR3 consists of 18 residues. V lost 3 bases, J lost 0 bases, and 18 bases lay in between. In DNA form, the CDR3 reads TGTGCCAGCAGCTCCATAGGCAGGGGACGGCCGAACACCGGGGAGCTGTTTTTT. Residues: CASSSIGRGRPNTGELFF.